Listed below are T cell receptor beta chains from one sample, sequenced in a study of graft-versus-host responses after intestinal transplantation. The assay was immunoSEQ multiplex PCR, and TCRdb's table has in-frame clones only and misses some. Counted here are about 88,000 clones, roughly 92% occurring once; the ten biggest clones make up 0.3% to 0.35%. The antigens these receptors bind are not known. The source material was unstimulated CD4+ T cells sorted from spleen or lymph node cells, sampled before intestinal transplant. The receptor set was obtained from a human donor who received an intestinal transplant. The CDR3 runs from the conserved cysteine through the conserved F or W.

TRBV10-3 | CAISEISDRGEAFF
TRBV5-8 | CAGGRGSDYEQYF
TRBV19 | CASSIRTGDTQYF
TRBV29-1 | CSDGTGTNYGYTF
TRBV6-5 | CASSYSAGTTEAFF
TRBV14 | CASSPGLGTYEQYF
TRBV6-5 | CASTPRQSQETQYF
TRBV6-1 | CASTPRGESYEQYF
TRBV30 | CAWSRRSSYNEQFF
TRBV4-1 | CASSQERQSYGYTF
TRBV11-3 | CASSSGLAVNEQFF
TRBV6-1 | CASNGQTIAKNIQYF
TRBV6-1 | CASSEARLVGTQYF
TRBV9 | CASSVADRSYNEQFF
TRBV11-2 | CASSLGPPPIEQYF